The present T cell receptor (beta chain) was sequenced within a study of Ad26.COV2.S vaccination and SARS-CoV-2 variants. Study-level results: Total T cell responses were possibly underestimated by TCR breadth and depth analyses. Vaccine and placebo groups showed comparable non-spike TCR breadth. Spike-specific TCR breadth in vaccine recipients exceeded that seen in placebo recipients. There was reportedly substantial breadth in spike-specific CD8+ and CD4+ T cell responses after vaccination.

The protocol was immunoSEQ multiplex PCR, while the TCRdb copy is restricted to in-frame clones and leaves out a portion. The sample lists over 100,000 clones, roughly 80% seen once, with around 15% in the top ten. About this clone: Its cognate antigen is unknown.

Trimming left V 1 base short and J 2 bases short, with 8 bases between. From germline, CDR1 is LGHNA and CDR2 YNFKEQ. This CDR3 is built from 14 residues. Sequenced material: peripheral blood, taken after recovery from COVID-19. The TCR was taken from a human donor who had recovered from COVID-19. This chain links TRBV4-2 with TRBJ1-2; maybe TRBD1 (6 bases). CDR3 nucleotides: TGTGCCAGCAGCCAAGGGACAGAGAACTATGGCTACACCTTC. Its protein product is CASSQGTENYGYTF.